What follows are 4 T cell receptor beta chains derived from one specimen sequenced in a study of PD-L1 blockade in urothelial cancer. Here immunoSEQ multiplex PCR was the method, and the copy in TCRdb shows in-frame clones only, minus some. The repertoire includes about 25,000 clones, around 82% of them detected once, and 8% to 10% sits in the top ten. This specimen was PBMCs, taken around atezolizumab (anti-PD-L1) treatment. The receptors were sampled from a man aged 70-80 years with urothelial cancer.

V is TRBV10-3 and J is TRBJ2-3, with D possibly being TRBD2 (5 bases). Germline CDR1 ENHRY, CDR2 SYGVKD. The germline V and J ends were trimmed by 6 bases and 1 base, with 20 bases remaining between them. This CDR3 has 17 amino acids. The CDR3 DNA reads TGTGCCATCAGAGAGAGGACCCCACTCGGGGGCACAGATACGCAGTATTTT. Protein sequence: CAIRERTPLGGTDTQYF.

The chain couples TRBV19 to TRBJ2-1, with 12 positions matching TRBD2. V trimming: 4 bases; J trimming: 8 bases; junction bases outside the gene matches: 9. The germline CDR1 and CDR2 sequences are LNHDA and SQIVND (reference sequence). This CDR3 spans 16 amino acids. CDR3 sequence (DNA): TGTGCCAGTAGTAAGGGACTAGCGGGCCTGGAGGATGAGCAGTTCTTC. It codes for CASSKGLAGLEDEQFF.

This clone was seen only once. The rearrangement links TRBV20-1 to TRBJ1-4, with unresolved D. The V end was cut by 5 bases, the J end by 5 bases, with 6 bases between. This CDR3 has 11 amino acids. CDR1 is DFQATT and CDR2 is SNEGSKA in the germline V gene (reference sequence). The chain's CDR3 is CSAFLNEKLFF. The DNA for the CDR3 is TGCAGTGCTTTCCTCAATGAAAAACTGTTTTTT.

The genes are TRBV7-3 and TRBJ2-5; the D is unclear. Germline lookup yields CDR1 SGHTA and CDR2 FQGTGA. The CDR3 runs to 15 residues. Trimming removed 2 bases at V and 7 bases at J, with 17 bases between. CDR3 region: CASSLDDSSRGTQYF. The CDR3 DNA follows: TGTGCCAGCAGCTTAGACGACTCTTCTCGAGGGACCCAGTACTTC. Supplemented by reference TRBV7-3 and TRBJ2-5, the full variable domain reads GAGVSQTPSNKVTEKGKYVELRCDPISGHTALYWYRQSLGQGPEFLIYFQGTGAADDSGLPNDRFFAVRPEGSVSTLKIQRTERGDSAVYLCASSLDDSSRGTQYFGPGTRLLVL.